The 21 T cell receptor beta chains below all came from one sample that was sequenced in a study of immune evolution from preneoplasia to lung adenocarcinoma (dated by TCRdb to 2020 to 2022). The library was built by means of the immunoSEQ multiplex PCR assay. TCRdb mirrors the immuneACCESS table, restricted to in-frame sequences. Some clones are absent from its copies; in checked studies, under half trace to an unresolved V gene, and the reason for the others is unknown. This sample holds 9,500 to 15,000 clones; 85% to 90% were observed only once. 3% to 4% of the sample is taken by the ten largest. The sequenced sample consisted of FFPE tissue from an adenomatous hyperplasia lung lesion. Interpreted using the paper, the cell subset or site label stands for: atypical adenomatous hyperplasia (AAH), lung preneoplasia. These receptors were obtained from a person aged 50-70 years with lung adenocarcinoma.

The gene calls are TRBV19 and TRBJ2-1; TRBD1 agrees at 9 bases. V shed 4 bases and J 8 bases; nucleotides not matched to a gene: 9. Germline V gene data show CDR1 as LNHDA and CDR2 as SQIVND (reference sequence). CDR3 length equals 15 residues. The CDR3 nucleotides are TGTGCCAGTAGTACAACAGGGGGCTGGGGGGATGAGCAGTTCTTC. Protein sequence: CASSTTGGWGDEQFF.

The chain couples TRBV18 to TRBJ1-5, with D unclear. CDR1 KGHSH and CDR2 LQKENI come from the germline V gene. The CDR3 has 13 residues. Trimming shortened V by 2 bases and J by 7 bases, and 9 bases separated the two germline ends. The DNA for the CDR3 is TGTGCCAGCTCACCAGGTCCGGGGCAGCCCCAGCATTTT. Encoded protein: CASSPGPGQPQHF.

The chain uses TRBV18 and TRBJ2-1; TRBD1 is a possible D gene (6 bases). Germline-derived CDR1 and CDR2 are KGHSH and LQKENI. The CDR3 is made up of 16 amino acids. V dropped 4 bases and J dropped 4 bases, with 17 bases sitting between them. DNA for the CDR3: TGTGCCAGCTCACTCCGGGACCCAGGGGTATACAATGAGCAGTTCTTC. It specifies CASSLRDPGVYNEQFF. Full variable domain (outside the CDR3, taken from reference TRBV18 and TRBJ2-1): NAGVMQNPRHLVRRRGQEARLRCSPMKGHSHVYWYRQLPEEGLKFMVYLQKENIIDESGMPKERFSAEFPKEGPSILRIQQVVRGDSAAYFCASSLRDPGVYNEQFFGPGTRLTVL.

This chain connects TRBV18 to TRBJ2-7, with 9 bases matching TRBD2. The CDR3 is 16 residues long. Germline V lookup: CDR1 KGHSH, CDR2 LQKENI. The ends lost 3 bases at V and 3 bases at J; junction bases unmatched: 9. CDR3 coding DNA: TGTGCCAGCTCACCCCGCGGTAGCGGGAGTTTCTACGAGCAGTACTTC. Translated: CASSPRGSGSFYEQYF.

The chain has TRBV28 and TRBJ2-3; no clear D. The CDR3 is 13 residues long. From germline, CDR1 is MDHEN and CDR2 SYDVKM. V gave up 9 bases and J gave up 1 base, with 11 bases separating them. The CDR3 is CASVSSGTDTQYF. The CDR3 DNA follows: TGTGCCAGTGTTAGCAGCGGCACAGATACGCAGTATTTT.

In this sample, this clone turned up once. The chain recombines TRBV15 with TRBJ2-4, with unresolved D. This CDR3 has 13 amino acids. Trimming stripped 0 bases from V and 4 bases from J, with 4 bases between. CDR1 is LNHNV and CDR2 is YYDKDF in the germline V gene (reference sequence). As DNA, the CDR3 is TGTGCCACCAGCAGAGACGGTAAAAACATTCAGTACTTC. As protein: CATSRDGKNIQYF.

CDR3 DNA sequence: TGTGCCAGCAGCTACACCGGTGGGGGGCTGGACTATGGCTACACCTTC. Amino acid sequence: CASSYTGGGLDYGYTF. This chain links TRBV5-6 with TRBJ1-2; D is possibly TRBD1 (6 bases). Germline values: CDR1 SGHDT, CDR2 YYEEEE. V was pared by 3 bases and J by 3 bases, with 18 bases between. The CDR3 has 16 residues.

This clone occurred a few times. The chain links TRBV19 to TRBJ1-3; no definite D call. The V end lost 3 bases, the J end lost 1 base, and 4 bases lay between the germline ends. CDR3 size: 13 residues. Germline V gives CDR1 LNHDA, CDR2 SQIVND (reference sequence). CDR3 region: CASSISSGNTIYF. CDR3 nucleotides: TGTGCCAGTAGTATTTCTTCTGGAAACACCATATATTTT.

The chain employs TRBV12-1 and TRBJ2-2; TRBD2 is the table's D call, not checked against the DNA. TRBV12-1 corresponds to a pseudogene. CDR3 size: 19 residues. This chain's CDR3 is CASSFGGLAGGPYTGELFF. For the CDR3, the DNA is TGTGCCAGCAGCTTTGGCGGACTAGCGGGAGGGCCTTACACCGGGGAGCTGTTTTTT.

The rearrangement links TRBV15 to TRBJ1-2; D is unclear. Germline values: CDR1 LNHNV, CDR2 YYDKDF (reference sequence). The CDR3 consists of 13 residues. Trimming took off 0 bases at V and 5 bases at J, with 7 bases between the two ends. The CDR3 nucleotides read TGTGCCACCAGCAGAGATGGGCGTTATGGCTACACCTTC. Residues: CATSRDGRYGYTF.

The chain combines TRBV18 with TRBJ2-5; TRBD2 matches at 8 bases. Germline CDR1 is KGHSH and CDR2 is LQKENI. The CDR3 spans 15 residues. The junction had 5 bases not matched to a gene; V was cut back by 4 bases and J by 1 base. The CDR3 spells CASSLSGSSQETQYF. The CDR3 bases are TGTGCCAGCTCACTCAGCGGGAGTTCCCAAGAGACCCAGTACTTC.

V is TRBV9 and J is TRBJ2-3; 11 bases map to TRBD2. V lost 3 bases and J lost 4; bases outside the gene matches: 13. Germline V gene sequence: CDR1 SGDLS, CDR2 YYNGEE. The CDR3 covers 18 residues. CDR3 in amino acids: CASSALRPSGRNPDTQYF. CDR3 sequence (DNA): TGTGCCAGCAGCGCCCTTAGACCTAGCGGGAGGAATCCAGATACGCAGTATTTT.

The chain uses TRBV11-2 and TRBJ1-1; no reliable D call. The CDR3 covers 13 residues. Germline CDR1 and CDR2: SGHAT and FQNNGV. V was pared by 5 bases and J by 3 bases, with 10 bases between. CDR3 coding DNA: TGTGCCAGCAGCACCTCGCCCCACACTGAAGCTTTCTTT. This sequence encodes CASSTSPHTEAFF. Combining the CDR3 with reference TRBV11-2 and TRBJ1-1 gives the whole variable domain EAGVAQSPRYKIIEKRQSVAFWCNPISGHATLYWYQQILGQGPKLLIQFQNNGVVDDSQLPKDRFSAERLKGVDSTLKIQPAKLEDSAVYLCASSTSPHTEAFFGQGTRLTVV.

V usage is TRBV5-4 and J usage is TRBJ1-2, with a weak D call TRBD1 (5 bases). CDR1 is SGHNT, CDR2 YYREEE, per germline (reference sequence). The CDR3 loop spans 12 amino acids. Trimming removed 4 bases from V and 3 bases from J, with 7 bases in between. CDR3 loop: CASSPGDYGYTF. The CDR3 DNA reads as TGTGCCAGCAGCCCGGGGGACTATGGCTACACCTTC.

This clone was recorded once. The chain joins TRBV28 to TRBJ2-7, with a weak D call TRBD2 (6 bases). This CDR3 comprises 16 residues. In germline, CDR1 is MDHEN, CDR2 SYDVKM. Trimming stripped 2 bases from V and 0 bases from J, with 14 bases between. CDR3 loop: CASSLTPAGSSYEQYF. Written as DNA, the CDR3 is TGTGCCAGCAGTTTAACCCCCGCGGGAAGCTCCTACGAGCAGTACTTC.

The rearrangement joins TRBV2 to TRBJ2-6; weak D call: TRBD2 (5 bases). This CDR3 is built from 14 residues. The ends were cut back, 4 bases at V and 4 bases at J, with 8 bases in the middle. Looked up from germline, CDR1 is SNHLY and CDR2 is FYNNEI. This chain's CDR3 is CASSASTGANVLTF. For the CDR3, the DNA is TGTGCCAGCAGTGCTAGCACCGGGGCCAACGTCCTGACTTTC.

This clone has more than one count but fewer than ten. This same CDR3 is encoded by further DNA sequences in the sample. The chain has TRBV27 and TRBJ2-3, with 8 bases matching TRBD1. CDR3 length equals 14 residues. Per the germline V gene, CDR1 is MNHEY and CDR2 is SMNVEV (reference sequence). V shed 5 bases, J shed 1 base, and the junction held 2 bases outside the gene matches. The CDR3 loop reads CASSTRGRTDTQYF. Here the CDR3 DNA reads TGTGCCAGCAGTACCAGGGGGCGCACAGATACGCAGTATTTT.

The chain carries TRBV7-9 and TRBJ2-7; possible D gene TRBD2, 6 bases. The CDR3 length is 16 residues. Germline-derived CDR1 and CDR2 are SEHNR and FQNEAQ (reference sequence). V lost 4 bases and J 4 bases, leaving 20 bases between the germline ends. CDR3 region: CASSSHRVLGGYEQYF. The CDR3 nucleotides read TGTGCCAGCAGCTCCCACCGGGTCCTCGGGGGATACGAGCAGTACTTC. The variable domain in full, with the rest retrieved from reference TRBV7-9 and TRBJ2-7, is DTGVSQNPRHKITKRGQNVTFRCDPISEHNRLYWYRQTLGQGPEFLTYFQNEAQLEKSRLLSDRFSAERPKGSFSTLEIQRTEQGDSAMYLCASSSHRVLGGYEQYFGPGTRLTVT.

The rearrangement uses TRBV7-7 and TRBJ2-5; D possibly uses TRBD1 or TRBD2 (6 bases each). V gave up 5 bases and J gave up 1 base, with 14 bases separating them. Looked up from germline, CDR1 is SSHAT and CDR2 is FNYEAQ (reference sequence). CDR3 length: 15 amino acids. The CDR3 DNA reads TGTGCCAGCAGCCCCGACGGGGGCGGCCAAGAGACCCAGTACTTC. Its protein product is CASSPDGGGQETQYF.

V is TRBV28 and J is TRBJ1-1; 7 bases agree with TRBD1. The CDR3 is 15 residues long. The trim removed 6 bases at V and 2 bases at J, leaving 9 bases unmatched. Germline CDR1 is MDHEN and CDR2 is SYDVKM. The CDR3 region is CASSPRGQQNTEAFF. In nucleotides, the CDR3 is TGTGCCAGCAGCCCGCGGGGACAGCAAAACACTGAAGCTTTCTTT.

The rearrangement links TRBV28 to TRBJ2-7; 8 positions agree with TRBD1. From germline, CDR1 is MDHEN and CDR2 SYDVKM. CDR3 length: 16 residues. V shed 6 bases, J shed 1 base, and the junction held 11 bases outside the gene matches. The CDR3 region has the DNA TGTGCCAGCAGGACCGCAGGACAGGGTCTGTCCTACGAGCAGTACTTC. It translates to CASRTAGQGLSYEQYF.